These T cell receptor beta chains were read from a single sample in a study of shared clonotypes between healthy human individuals. TCRdb's table, derived via immunoSEQ multiplex PCR, lists solely in-frame clones and lacks some. The table lists approximately 980,000 clones, about 80% of them singletons. The sequencing sample was made of memory CD4+ T cells sorted from blood. The source is a young man in good health. Each CDR3 is given with its conserved first and last residue. The order of the fields is J gene, clone size, D gene, V gene, CDR3 DNA, CDR3 protein. D genes are given only for firm matches. Only some rows state a clone size, as once, few, many or a class for expanded clones.

J gene: TRBJ1-4
clone size: few
D gene: NA
V gene: TRBV5-1
CDR3 DNA: TGCGCCAGCAGCCTATTGGCGGGGTTTGGTGAAAAACTGTTTTTT
CDR3 protein: CASSLLAGFGEKLFF

J gene: TRBJ1-2
clone size: NA
D gene: TRBD1
V gene: TRBV28
CDR3 DNA: TGTGCCAGCTCCTCATGGGGACAGGCCTTCTTTAACTATGGCTACACCTTC
CDR3 protein: CASSSWGQAFFNYGYTF

J gene: TRBJ1-1
clone size: NA
D gene: NA
V gene: TRBV30
CDR3 DNA: TGTGCCTGGAGTGCCGGGAGGACTGAAGCTTTCTTT
CDR3 protein: CAWSAGRTEAFF

J gene: TRBJ1-4
clone size: NA
D gene: NA
V gene: TRBV5-1
CDR3 DNA: TGCGCCAGCAGCTCCGCCGTGTCGTCTGCAACTAATGAAAAACTGTTTTTT
CDR3 protein: CASSSAVSSATNEKLFF

J gene: TRBJ1-2
clone size: NA
D gene: NA
V gene: TRBV9
CDR3 DNA: TGTGCCAGCAGCGTAGACCTGGAAACCCTTTATGGCTACACCTTC
CDR3 protein: CASSVDLETLYGYTF

J gene: TRBJ2-7
clone size: NA
D gene: TRBD1
V gene: TRBV5-4
CDR3 DNA: TGTGCCAGCAGCTTGGCCATTAGGACAGGGGGGCTTGAGCAGTACTTC
CDR3 protein: CASSLAIRTGGLEQYF

J gene: TRBJ1-1
clone size: NA
D gene: NA
V gene: TRBV29-1
CDR3 DNA: TGCAGCGTTGATTCGCAGGGGCGAGAAGCTTTCTTT
CDR3 protein: CSVDSQGREAFF

J gene: TRBJ2-6
clone size: NA
D gene: NA
V gene: TRBV4-3
CDR3 DNA: TGCGCCAGCAGCCACGGGGGGACAGACCACCTCTCTGGGGCCAACGTCCTGACTTTC
CDR3 protein: CASSHGGTDHLSGANVLTF

J gene: TRBJ1-2
clone size: NA
D gene: NA
V gene: TRBV7-9
CDR3 DNA: TGTGCCACCCAGCTGGAGGGTTATCTTAACTATGGCTACACCTTC
CDR3 protein: CATQLEGYLNYGYTF

J gene: TRBJ1-1
clone size: NA
D gene: NA
V gene: TRBV27
CDR3 DNA: TGTGCCAGCAGTTTCATTCGGACCGAGAACACTGAAGCTTTCTTT
CDR3 protein: CASSFIRTENTEAFF

J gene: TRBJ1-1
clone size: NA
D gene: NA
V gene: TRBV28
CDR3 DNA: TGTGCCAGCAGTTTAATCGGGGGGAACACTGAAGCTTTCTTT
CDR3 protein: CASSLIGGNTEAFF

J gene: TRBJ2-1
clone size: once
D gene: NA
V gene: TRBV7-2
CDR3 DNA: TGTGCCAGCAGCTTAGAGGCCAGCACTGAGCAGTTCTTC
CDR3 protein: CASSLEASTEQFF

J gene: TRBJ2-3
clone size: NA
D gene: NA
V gene: TRBV6-1
CDR3 DNA: TGTGCCAGCGACTCTGCAGATACGCAGTATTTT
CDR3 protein: CASDSADTQYF

J gene: TRBJ2-7
clone size: few
D gene: NA
V gene: TRBV7-2
CDR3 DNA: TGTGCCAGCAGCTACCAAGCGGTCTCCTCCTACGAGCAGTACTTC
CDR3 protein: CASSYQAVSSYEQYF